The 27 T cell receptor beta chains below come from one sample, sequenced in a study of OX40 agonist ivuxolimab in advanced cancers. TCRdb's copy holds only in-frame clones and misses some; the assay was immunoSEQ multiplex PCR. The sample lists tens of thousands of clones, around four fifths occurring once. This material consisted of CD4+ or CD8+ T cells sorted from blood, taken in a trial of the OX40 agonist ivuxolimab. The receptors come from an adult with an advanced solid tumor such as melanoma, head and neck, liver or kidney cancer.

The V and J genes are TRBV6-1 and TRBJ2-3; D is unclear. The length of the CDR3 is 15 residues. V lost 2 bases to trimming and J lost 3 bases, with 12 bases between them. Germline V gives CDR1 MNHNS, CDR2 SASEGT. The CDR3 DNA follows: TGTGCCAGCAGTGAACTGGGGTGGAGAACAGATACGCAGTATTTT. Translation gives CASSELGWRTDTQYF.

This clone was observed a single time. V usage is TRBV19 and J usage is TRBJ2-5; 7 bases map to TRBD1. With the DNA end fitting TRBJ2-7 better, the J assignment may be wrong. CDR3 length: 12 amino acids. Germline loops: CDR1 LNHDA, CDR2 SQIVND (reference sequence). CDR3 protein: CASTGQSYEQYF. Written as DNA, the CDR3 is TGTGCCAGTACGGGACAGTCCTACGAGCAGTACTTC.

The rearrangement uses TRBV5-8 and TRBJ1-1; D possibly corresponds to TRBD1 (6 bases). The germline V gene encodes CDR1 SGHTS and CDR2 YDEGEE. CDR3 length: 13 amino acids. Trimming took off 6 bases at V and 7 bases at J, with 16 bases between the two ends. CDR3 nucleotides: TGTGCCAGCAACGAGGGGGGTAGAAGTGAAGCTTTCTTT. As protein: CASNEGGRSEAFF. Full variable domain (rest looked up from reference TRBV5-8 and TRBJ1-1): EAGVTQSPTHLIKTRGQQATLRCSPISGHTSVYWYQQALGLGLQFLLWYDEGEERNRGNFPPRFSGRQFPNYSSELNVNALELEDSALYLCASNEGGRSEAFFGQGTRLTVV.

The rearrangement links TRBV19 to TRBJ1-1, with a tentative D call TRBD1 (5 bases). Germline values: CDR1 LNHDA, CDR2 SQIVND (reference sequence). Trimming took off 3 bases at V and 4 bases at J, with 12 bases between the two ends. The CDR3 sequence is 14 residues long. As DNA, the CDR3 is TGTGCCAGTAGTATGGGGGGAGTGGCCACTGAAGCTTTCTTT. Its protein is CASSMGGVATEAFF.

V gene TRBV5-6 combines with J gene TRBJ1-2; D is undetermined. Trimming took 4 bases from V and 8 from J, leaving 12 bases between them. Per germline, CDR1 SGHDT and CDR2 YYEEEE. This CDR3 spans 12 amino acids. CDR3: CASSAQSNGYTF. The CDR3 DNA is TGTGCCAGCAGCGCCCAGTCTAACGGCTACACCTTC.

The chain employs TRBV18 and TRBJ1-5; D gene unclear. Between the trimmed V and J ends, which lost 3 bases and 0 bases, there was a span of 18 bases. CDR3 length: 18 residues. Germline CDR1 KGHSH, CDR2 LQKENI. The CDR3 spells CASSPISPATDSNQPQHF. Written as DNA, the CDR3 is TGTGCCAGCTCACCCATCTCCCCGGCGACGGATAGCAATCAGCCCCAGCATTTT.

V is TRBV7-9 and J is TRBJ1-4, with D perhaps matching TRBD1 (6 bases). Germline values: CDR1 SEHNR, CDR2 FQNEAQ (reference sequence). This CDR3 spans 14 amino acids. V lost 1 base and J 8 bases, leaving 11 bases between the germline ends. This CDR3 is CASSLEGDGEKLFF. The CDR3 nucleotides read TGTGCCAGCAGCTTAGAGGGGGATGGGGAAAAACTGTTTTTT.

The rearrangement links TRBV5-6 to TRBJ1-3; D unresolved. The length of the CDR3 is 14 residues. Between the trimmed V and J ends, which lost 2 bases and 0 bases, there was a span of 6 bases. Looked up from germline, CDR1 is SGHDT and CDR2 is YYEEEE. CDR3: CASSFIGSGNTIYF. In DNA form, the CDR3 reads TGTGCCAGCAGCTTTATAGGCTCTGGAAACACCATATATTTT.

This rearrangement joins TRBV5-4 to TRBJ1-1; 8 bases agree with TRBD1. Germline V gene data show CDR1 as SGHNT and CDR2 as YYREEE (reference sequence). The CDR3 has 15 residues. The junction had 8 bases not matched to a gene; V was cut back by 3 bases and J by 4 bases. Here the CDR3 DNA reads TGTGCCAGCAGCTCTGGACAGGGACGGTCCACTGAAGCTTTCTTT. Protein: CASSSGQGRSTEAFF.

This chain uses TRBV5-6 with TRBJ2-5; the D is unclear. The DNA end is more similar to TRBJ2-7, so the J call may be wrong. The CDR3 has 13 residues. Germline V gene lookup returns CDR1 SGHDT and CDR2 YYEEEE. The CDR3 nucleotides read TGTGCCAGCAGCTTTCAGACCTCTAGCGAGCAGTACTTC. The encoded protein is CASSFQTSSEQYF.

This chain uses TRBV6-8 with TRBJ1-5; maybe TRBD1 (5 bases). The CDR3 is 15 amino acids. Looked up from germline, CDR1 is MNHGY and CDR2 is SAAAGT. The V end lost 6 bases, the J end lost 3 bases, and 15 bases lay between the germline ends. CDR3 residues: CASRRQIPHNQPQHF. DNA for the CDR3: TGTGCCAGCAGGAGACAGATTCCTCACAATCAGCCCCAGCATTTT.

This chain joins TRBV30 and TRBJ1-2; D not certain. The CDR3 consists of 17 residues. Germline CDR1 and CDR2: GTSNPN and SVGIG (reference sequence). V was clipped by 0 bases and J by 7 bases, with 24 bases between them. The CDR3 loop is CAWSVDSLSGESTGYTF. Written as DNA, the CDR3 is TGTGCCTGGAGTGTAGACTCGCTAAGCGGGGAGTCTACTGGCTACACCTTC.

The J gene is TRBJ1-2, the V gene TRBV30; D remains ambiguous. CDR1 is GTSNPN, CDR2 SVGIG, per germline (reference sequence). The V gene lost 5 bases and the J gene lost 4 bases, with 11 bases spanning the gap. The CDR3 has 12 amino acids. The CDR3 region is CAWSKGSYGYTF. In DNA form, the CDR3 reads TGTGCCTGGTCGAAGGGATCCTATGGCTACACCTTC.

The chain links TRBV5-5 to TRBJ1-1; a possible D gene is TRBD1 (5 bases). This CDR3 spans 13 amino acids. With 2 bases removed from V and 3 bases from J, the gap between germline ends came to 8 bases. The germline CDR1 and CDR2 sequences are SGHKS and YYEKEE (reference sequence). The DNA of the CDR3 is TGTGCCAGCAGCTTACAGGTAGACACTGAAGCTTTCTTT. Protein product: CASSLQVDTEAFF.

The chain carries TRBV6-6 and TRBJ1-1; D ambiguous. Germline V gene lookup returns CDR1 MNHNY and CDR2 SVGAGI (reference sequence). The CDR3 has 13 residues. V was pared by 0 bases and J by 8 bases, with 10 bases between. DNA for the CDR3: TGTGCCAGCAGTTACTCGTACCCCCAAGAAGCTTTCTTT. It yields the protein CASSYSYPQEAFF.

This chain links TRBV10-3 with TRBJ1-3; no clear D gene. This CDR3 spans 13 amino acids. V was trimmed by 3 bases and J by 0 bases, leaving 3 bases between them. Germline-derived CDR1 and CDR2 are ENHRY and SYGVKD. This CDR3 reads CAISDLSGNTIYF. CDR3 sequence (DNA): TGTGCCATCAGTGACCTCTCTGGAAACACCATATATTTT.

V is TRBV5-8 and J is TRBJ1-4; D is unresolved. V shed 4 bases and J shed 8 bases, with 9 bases lying between them. The CDR3 runs to 12 residues. Germline V gene data show CDR1 as SGHTS and CDR2 as YDEGEE. CDR3 region: CASSPNWEKLFF. Here the CDR3 DNA reads TGTGCCAGCAGCCCAAACTGGGAAAAACTGTTTTTT. The whole variable domain, filled in from reference TRBV5-8 and TRBJ1-4, reads EAGVTQSPTHLIKTRGQQATLRCSPISGHTSVYWYQQALGLGLQFLLWYDEGEERNRGNFPPRFSGRQFPNYSSELNVNALELEDSALYLCASSPNWEKLFFGSGTQLSVL.

The sample holds a few counts of this clone. The chain has TRBV18 and TRBJ1-5; TRBD1 agrees at 9 bases. Looked up from germline, CDR1 is KGHSH and CDR2 is LQKENI. CDR3 length: 15 amino acids. The J segment lost 4 bases and the V segment lost 3 bases, leaving 4 bases of the junction unmatched. The CDR3 nucleotides read TGTGCCAGCTCACCTACGGGACAGGGAAATCAGCCCCAGCATTTT. Translated: CASSPTGQGNQPQHF.

The chain is built from TRBV6-5 and TRBJ1-2, with D possibly being TRBD1 (5 bases). Trimming took 2 bases from V and 7 from J, leaving 11 bases between them. CDR3 length equals 13 residues. Germline CDR1 is MNHEY and CDR2 is SVGAGI. CDR3 sequence reads: CASSYLGRGGYTF. The DNA of the CDR3 is TGTGCCAGCAGTTACCTGGGGAGGGGTGGCTACACCTTC.

The chain is built from TRBV7-3 and TRBJ2-1; TRBD1 is a possible D gene (5 bases). Germline V gene lookup returns CDR1 SGHTA and CDR2 FQGTGA. The CDR3 spans 13 residues. Trimming cost V 5 bases and J 10 bases, with 15 bases left between them. CDR3 nucleotide sequence: TGTGCCAGCAGCCCGAACGGAAGGGGCGAGCAGTTCTTC. Translated: CASSPNGRGEQFF.

This clone showed up just once. V is TRBV2 and J is TRBJ2-7; D ambiguous. Germline CDR1 SNHLY, CDR2 FYNNEI. This CDR3 has 13 amino acids. V lost 4 bases to trimming and J lost 6 bases, with 13 bases between them. CDR3 in amino acids: CASSVGQESEQYF. The CDR3, as DNA: TGTGCCAGCAGTGTCGGGCAGGAGAGCGAGCAGTACTTC.

The chain links TRBV7-8 to TRBJ2-7; 8 nucleotides align to TRBD1. The J segment lost 11 bases and the V segment lost 1 base, leaving 7 bases of the junction unmatched. The CDR3 is made up of 13 amino acids. Germline loops: CDR1 SGHVS, CDR2 FQNEAQ. In DNA, the CDR3 is TGTGCCAGCAGCTTAGGGGACAGGCAAATAAAGTACTTC. It codes for CASSLGDRQIKYF.

The chain carries TRBV6-1 and TRBJ2-7; D ambiguous. Germline V gene sequence: CDR1 MNHNS, CDR2 SASEGT. Trimming stripped 6 bases from V and 3 bases from J, with 3 bases between. This CDR3 is built from 10 residues. The CDR3 nucleotides read TGTGCCAGCAGAGACTACGAGCAGTACTTC. It specifies CASRDYEQYF.

This clone has only a few counts. The V gene is TRBV25-1, the J gene TRBJ1-6; 7 nucleotides match TRBD1. The CDR3 has 15 amino acids. Germline CDR1 MGHDK, CDR2 SYGVNS. V shed 10 bases, J shed 8 bases, and the junction held 14 bases outside the gene matches. CDR3 sequence: CATHGGQMRHSPLHF. For the CDR3, the DNA is TGTGCCACCCACGGGGGACAGATGAGGCATTCACCCCTCCACTTT.

With regard to this clone: The final CDR3 position lacks the conserved phenylalanine or tryptophan, pointing to a likely read error. The chain recombines TRBV5-1 with TRBJ1-1, with D unclear. This CDR3 contains 14 residues. CDR1 is SGHRS and CDR2 is YFSETQ in the germline V gene. Trimming took off 0 bases at V and 6 bases at J, with 12 bases between the two ends. The CDR3 DNA is TGCGCCAGCAGCTTGGGGCGGACTGACGCTGAAGCTTTCCTT. Protein product: CASSLGRTDAEAFL.

The chain carries TRBV2 and TRBJ1-6, with TRBD1 matching over 7 bases. Trimming cost V 0 bases and J 3 bases; bases outside gene matches: 5. This CDR3 comprises 17 residues. Germline V gives CDR1 SNHLY, CDR2 FYNNEI. The CDR3 DNA sequence: TGTGCCAGCAGTGAAGCGCTTGGACAGGTCTATAATTCACCCCTCCACTTT. Translating gives CASSEALGQVYNSPLHF.

This clone is medium-sized (0.01 to 0.1%) in the sample. The chain has TRBV2 and TRBJ1-5; no clear D. Trimming left V 7 bases short and J 7 bases short, with 14 bases between. Germline V gives CDR1 SNHLY, CDR2 FYNNEI. There are 13 residues in the CDR3. CDR3 sequence reads: CASKEMEEQPQHF. The CDR3 region has the DNA TGTGCCAGCAAGGAAATGGAGGAACAGCCCCAGCATTTT. Based on the CDR3 plus reference TRBV2 and TRBJ1-5, the full variable domain is EPEVTQTPSHQVTQMGQEVILRCVPISNHLYFYWYRQILGQKVEFLVSFYNNEISEKSEIFDDQFSVERPDGSNFTLKIRSTKLEDSAMYFCASKEMEEQPQHFGDGTRLSIL.